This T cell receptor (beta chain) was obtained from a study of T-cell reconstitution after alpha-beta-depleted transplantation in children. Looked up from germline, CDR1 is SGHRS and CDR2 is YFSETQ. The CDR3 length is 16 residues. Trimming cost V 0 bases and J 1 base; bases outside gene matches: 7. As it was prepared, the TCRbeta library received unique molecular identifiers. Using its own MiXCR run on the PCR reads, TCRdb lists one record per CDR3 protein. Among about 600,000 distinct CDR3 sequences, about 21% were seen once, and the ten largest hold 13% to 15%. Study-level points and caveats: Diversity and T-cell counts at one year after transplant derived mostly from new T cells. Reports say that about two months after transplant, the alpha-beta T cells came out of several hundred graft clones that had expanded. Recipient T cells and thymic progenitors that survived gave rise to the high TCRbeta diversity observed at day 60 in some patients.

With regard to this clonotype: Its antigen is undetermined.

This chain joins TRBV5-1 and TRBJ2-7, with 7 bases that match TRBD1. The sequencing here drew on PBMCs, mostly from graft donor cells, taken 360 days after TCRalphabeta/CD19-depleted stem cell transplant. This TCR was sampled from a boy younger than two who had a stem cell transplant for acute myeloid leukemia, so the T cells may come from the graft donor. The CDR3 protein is CASSLAWGTASYEQYF. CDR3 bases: TGCGCCAGCAGCTTGGCCTGGGGGACAGCTTCCTACGAGCAGTACTTC.